This T cell receptor (beta chain) derives from a study of early T cells in non-severe SARS-CoV-2 infection. Looking at the study overall: RNA in bulk from unsorted whole blood was sequenced, and chains were unpaired. Study-wide points: CD4 and private specificities were missed by VDJdb matching, which favored anti-spike CD8 responses.

Unique molecular identifiers were affixed to single, distinct cDNA molecules. TCRdb reprocessed the 5' RACE reads via MiXCR and lists one record per CDR3 protein. Of tens of thousands of distinct CDR3 sequences listed, 5% to 6% are singletons. Germline-derived CDR1 and CDR2 are SEHNR and FQNEAQ (reference sequence). The ends were cut back, 5 bases at V and 0 bases at J, with 16 bases in the middle. CDR3 length equals 16 residues. With respect to this clonotype: What it binds is unknown.

The receptor comes from an adult who was a healthcare worker with PCR-confirmed SARS-CoV-2 infection or an uninfected control (not recorded which). Sample: whole blood. V usage is TRBV7-9 and J usage is TRBJ1-1; D unresolved. CDR3 in DNA: TGTGCCAGCAGCATGGGATCTGCGGAGTTGAACACTGAAGCTTTCTTT. Protein sequence: CASSMGSAELNTEAFF.